The 5 T cell receptor beta chains given below trace back to one sample, sequenced in a study of T-cell reconstitution after alpha-beta-depleted transplantation in children. Unique molecular identifiers were incorporated when the TCRbeta library was constructed. TCRdb recomputed calls from the PCR reads with MiXCR, one row per CDR3 protein. The repertoire has around 200,000 distinct CDR3 sequences, over 5.5% of them found once; the top ten carry 3%. The sequencing used PBMCs from the stem cell graft donor, collected from the stem cell graft. All receptors derive from a human donor who donated a stem cell graft to a child with Wiskott-Aldrich syndrome.

This clonotype came up many times. V and J are TRBV6-5 and TRBJ1-5; no clear D gene. The CDR3 has 17 residues. Trimming took off 5 bases at V and 0 bases at J, with 17 bases between the two ends. The germline V gene has CDR1 MNHEY and CDR2 SVGAGI. CDR3 residues: CASSLPLEAYSNQPQHF. DNA of the CDR3: TGTGCCAGCAGTCTCCCTCTGGAAGCTTATAGCAATCAGCCCCAGCATTTT.

In its sample, this clonotype was seen many times. This chain joins TRBV12-3 or TRBV12-4 and TRBJ1-1; possibly TRBD1 for D (6 bases). CDR3 length: 15 residues. V was pared by 5 bases and J by 0 bases, with 13 bases between. The DNA of the CDR3 is TGTGCCAGCAGTGGGGGGGGCAGGCTGAACACTGAAGCTTTCTTT. This translates into CASSGGGRLNTEAFF.

Only a few counts were recorded for this clonotype. V is TRBV24-1 and J is TRBJ2-1, with a tentative D call TRBD1 (6 bases). V lost 4 bases and J lost 12, with 12 bases in between. This CDR3 is 12 amino acids long. The V gene's germline CDR1 is KGHDR and CDR2 SFDVKD. The CDR3 spells CATSDPGVGQFF. DNA for the CDR3: TGTGCCACCAGTGACCCAGGGGTCGGGCAGTTCTTC.

Concerning this clonotype itself: Since a much larger clone is just one base distant, this may be a read error. The genes are TRBV19 and TRBJ2-1; D unresolved. The V end lost 10 bases, the J end lost 0 bases, and 13 bases lay between the germline ends. CDR3 length: 14 residues. Germline CDR1 reads LNHDA; CDR2 reads SQIVND (reference sequence). CDR3 sequence reads: CATTLISSYNEQFF. The CDR3 nucleotides read TGTGCCACCACCTTAATAAGCTCCTACAATGAGCAGTTCTTC.

This clonotype was detected ten times or more. The genes are TRBV15 and TRBJ2-7, with 7 bases matching TRBD1. The CDR3 consists of 14 residues. Germline V lookup: CDR1 LNHNV, CDR2 YYDKDF (reference sequence). After removal of 1 base from V and 3 bases from J, the junction contained 3 bases not matched to a gene. The CDR3 DNA sequence: TGTGCCACCAGCAGAGGTGGGACAGACTACGAGCAGTACTTC. Translation: CATSRGGTDYEQYF.